This T cell receptor beta chain stems from a study of Graves' ophthalmopathy and Graves' hyperthyroidism. The CDR3 length is 12 residues. In germline, CDR1 is GTSNPN, CDR2 SVGIG (reference sequence). Trimming removed 6 bases from V and 2 bases from J; junction bases left unmatched: 4. This clonotype was counted many times. Researchers took RNA transcripts and amplified TCR beta CDR3 regions from them. An initial RT-PCR round employing HTBI primers preceded a second-round multiplex PCR. MiXCR, applied by TCRdb to the multiplex PCR reads, yields one record per CDR3 protein. The repertoire has 200,000 to 250,000 distinct CDR3 sequences, 20% to 25% of them found once; the top ten carry around 45%.

J is TRBJ2-7 and V is TRBV30; 7 bases are a match to TRBD1. This receptor was obtained from a woman aged 45 to 65 with Graves' ophthalmopathy. The specimen was peripheral blood. CDR3 region: CACHRGTYEQYF. CDR3 nucleotide sequence: TGTGCCTGCCACAGGGGAACCTACGAGCAGTACTTC.